This TCR beta chain is drawn from a study of blood T cell repertoires in COVID-19. Study-level background: The study drew acute and convalescent COVID-19 samples from the United States, Italy and Spain. Nucleic acid was either cDNA or gDNA, and it came from T cells, B-cell-depleted T cells, or PBMCs.

About this clone itself: This sample includes further DNA sequences coding for the same CDR3.

The length of the CDR3 is 15 residues. The germline gives CDR1 SGHRS, CDR2 YFSETQ. The V and J ends lost 2 bases and 4 bases, in that order; junction bases with no gene match: 2. In the authors' workflow: Amplification with reference gene primers provided the estimates of nucleated cell counts. Clones were sequenced by immunoSEQ multiplex PCR, and TCRdb holds only the in-frame ones, with some missing. That table is the source of V, J and clone size, and D and trimming were worked out from the DNA. The data hold about 87,000 clones, with approximately 83% observed a single time. The chain couples TRBV5-1 to TRBJ2-2, with 10 positions matching TRBD2. The sequencing input was peripheral blood. The receptor was derived from a woman between 70 and 85 years old with acute or convalescent COVID-19. The CDR3: CASSFSGGATGELFF. The CDR3 coding sequence is TGCGCCAGCAGCTTCAGCGGGGGGGCCACCGGGGAGCTGTTTTTT.